This TCR beta chain emerged from a study of CD8 T cells in Susac syndrome. Random hexamers served to reverse transcribe roughly 0.5 to 1 ug RNA. Coverage of TCR beta CDR3 amplification by immunoSEQ multiplex PCR extended to 54 Vbeta and 13 Jbeta. TCRdb analysed the immunoSEQ multiplex PCR reads with MiXCR anew, one entry per CDR3 protein. The sample records fewer than 65,000 distinct CDR3 sequences, about 92% being singletons. Trimming took off 3 bases at V and 0 bases at J, with 15 bases between the two ends. The CDR3 totals 16 residues. CDR1 is SEHNR, CDR2 FQNEAQ, per germline (reference sequence). TCR beta sequences were obtained from blood CD8+ and CD4+ T cells.

The chain employs TRBV7-9 and TRBJ2-7, with D possibly called TRBD1 or TRBD2 (5 bases each). The sequence was collected from a human donor in good health. Sequencing used CD8+ T cells from PBMCs. The CDR3: CASSFIRGESSYEQYF. The CDR3 coding sequence is TGTGCCAGCAGCTTTATCCGAGGGGAAAGCTCCTACGAGCAGTACTTC.